The subject of this entry is one TCR beta chain. The source of the sample is a study of blood T cells in healthy people across ages. Total RNA, at least 6 micrograms per sample, was extracted from PBMCs. PCR was performed a second time for about 7 to 12 cycles using a sample-barcoded 5' primer and a J-beta primer mix. TCRdb redid the calling of the 5' RACE reads with MiXCR, one entry per CDR3 protein. The data show more than 700,000 distinct CDR3 sequences, roughly 53% seen once. The receptor was derived from an older man in good health. Sequenced input: blood.

The CDR3 coding sequence is TGCAGTGCTAGATCACTATCTAGCGGGAATTCCTACGAGCAGTACTTC. It specifies CSARSLSSGNSYEQYF. V usage is TRBV20-1 and J usage is TRBJ2-7, with 9 positions matching TRBD2. The germline gives CDR1 DFQATT, CDR2 SNEGSKA (reference sequence). Trimming cost V 2 bases and J 1 base; bases outside gene matches: 9. The CDR3 is 16 residues long.